This T cell receptor (beta chain) was retrieved from a study of control samples from healthy donors and cancer patients (dated by TCRdb to between 2020 and 2021). Details on this clone: Which antigen it targets is not known. Base-call qualities are not available, and no considerably larger clone is one nucleotide away.

The method was the immunoSEQ multiplex PCR assay. TCRdb provides this immuneACCESS table in a form limited to in-frame rearrangements. Some clones are lacking; in checked studies, under half of them reflect an unresolved V gene, and why the rest are absent is not known. In this sample the table shows around 110,000 clones, 80% to 90% of which occur a single time. Clones ranked in the top ten supply about 1% of the sample. From the cysteine through the phenylalanine, the CDR3 covers 13 amino acids. The only DNA kept is the CDR3, 39 bases in frame from the first base. V lost 3 bases and J lost 7 bases; the stretch between them is 12 bases long.

The chain joins TRBV12-3 or TRBV12-4 to TRBJ2-5, with a tentative D gene TRBD2 over 5 matching bases. The origin of this receptor is a woman aged 45-59 years with colorectal cancer. Sequences were obtained from PBMCs. The CDR3 reads CASSLRVPGTQYF. The bases are TGTGCCAGCAGTTTGCGGGTACCGGGGACCCAGTACTTC.